This T cell receptor (beta chain) was sequenced in a study of blood T cell repertoires in COVID-19. Study-wide context: PBMCs, B-cell-depleted T cells, or T cells were the source of the cDNA or gDNA that made up the material.

With 7 bases removed from V and 1 base from J, the gap between germline ends came to 7 bases. Per the germline V gene, CDR1 is MNHEY and CDR2 is SMNVEV (reference sequence). The CDR3 contains 12 residues. Sequenced by immunoSEQ multiplex PCR; TCRdb stores in-frame clones only, minus some. The table shows a few hundred thousand clones, with approximately 84% occurring only once. Everyone who took part was roughly 18 to 95 years old, and they came from over 20 US areas. Each participant's cohort was designated according to participant-reported clinical history. Resolution of symptoms, clearance, or two negative PCRs was present in recovered Cohort 3 donors.

The clonotype was recovered from a woman younger than 45 who had recovered from COVID-19. The chain links TRBV27 to TRBJ2-5; D unclear. Sample: PBMCs or T cells enriched from blood (not recorded which). This chain's CDR3 is CASTLFQETQYF. In DNA, the CDR3 is TGTGCCAGCACCCTATTCCAAGAGACCCAGTACTTC.